The 25 T cell receptor beta chains listed next were all sequenced from one sample in a study of somatic mutations in cytotoxic T cells in rheumatoid arthritis. The protocol was immunoSEQ multiplex PCR, while the TCRdb copy is restricted to in-frame clones and leaves out a portion. The sample shows a few thousand clones, 85% of them seen only once. The sequenced sample consisted of CD8+ T cells sorted from blood. Receptor source: a man aged 55 to 70 with rheumatoid arthritis.

The chain is built from TRBV28 and TRBJ2-7, with 7 positions matching TRBD1. The CDR3 runs 13 residues. The ends lost 5 bases at V and 2 bases at J; junction bases unmatched: 3. The V gene's germline CDR1 is MDHEN and CDR2 SYDVKM. CDR3 sequence reads: CASSIRGTYEQYV. The CDR3 DNA reads as TGTGCCAGCAGTATCAGGGGGACCTACGAGCAGTACGTC.

This chain links TRBV28 with TRBJ1-3; weak D call: TRBD1 (5 bases). Germline CDR1 is MDHEN and CDR2 is SYDVKM. The CDR3 is 14 amino acids. V was trimmed by 6 bases and J by 2 bases, leaving 11 bases between them. DNA for the CDR3: TGTGCCAGCAGGATACCAGGGCCTGGAAACACCATATATTTT. The encoded protein is CASRIPGPGNTIYF.

CDR3 in amino acids: CASSFRRWDRGEVKQPQHF. DNA for the CDR3: TGTGCCAGCAGCTTTCGGAGGTGGGACAGGGGAGAGGTAAAACAGCCCCAGCATTTT. This chain joins TRBV7-9 and TRBJ1-5; 10 bases match TRBD1. Trimming at V came to 3 bases and at J to 7 bases, leaving 18 bases not matched to a gene. CDR1 is SEHNR, CDR2 FQNEAQ, per germline (reference sequence). There are 19 residues in the CDR3.

V gene TRBV28 combines with J gene TRBJ2-3, with D perhaps matching TRBD2 (6 bases). Trimming pared 5 bases from V and 4 bases from J, leaving 22 bases between. CDR1 is MDHEN, CDR2 SYDVKM, per germline. The CDR3 is 17 amino acids. CDR3 coding DNA: TGTGCCAGCAGTCCCAGGGCCGGAGGAGGGTACGCAGATACGCAGTATTTT. Translation gives CASSPRAGGGYADTQYF. The variable domain in full, with the rest retrieved from reference TRBV28 and TRBJ2-3, is DVKVTQSSRYLVKRTGEKVFLECVQDMDHENMFWYRQDPGLGLRLIYFSYDVKMKEKGDIPEGYSVSREKKERFSLILESASTNQTSMYLCASSPRAGGGYADTQYFGPGTRLTVL.

The chain combines TRBV5-8 with TRBJ2-7; 7 bases map to TRBD1. The CDR3 has 14 amino acids. The V gene end was trimmed by 3 bases and the J gene end by 1 base; junction bases not matched to a gene: 4. The V gene's germline CDR1 is SGHTS and CDR2 YDEGEE. CDR3 coding DNA: TGTGCCAGCAGCTCGACAGGGTATTCCTACGAGCAGTACTTC. It yields the protein CASSSTGYSYEQYF.

This rearrangement joins TRBV19 to TRBJ2-1, with 10 positions matching TRBD2. V lost 3 bases and J lost 2; bases outside the gene matches: 7. The CDR3 is 17 residues long. CDR1 is LNHDA and CDR2 is SQIVND in the germline V gene (reference sequence). CDR3 sequence reads: CASSIPLLAGAYNEQFF. The CDR3 nucleotides are TGTGCCAGTAGTATCCCCCTTCTAGCGGGGGCCTACAATGAGCAGTTCTTC.

The chain employs TRBV28 and TRBJ2-7; 7 positions match TRBD1. The V gene end was trimmed by 7 bases and the J gene end by 3 bases; junction bases not matched to a gene: 12. The germline V gene encodes CDR1 MDHEN and CDR2 SYDVKM. The CDR3 has 15 amino acids. CDR3 in amino acids: CASTTIGAGGYEQYF. CDR3 coding DNA: TGTGCCAGCACCACAATTGGGGCAGGGGGCTACGAGCAGTACTTC. The full variable domain, rest sourced from reference TRBV28 and TRBJ2-7, is DVKVTQSSRYLVKRTGEKVFLECVQDMDHENMFWYRQDPGLGLRLIYFSYDVKMKEKGDIPEGYSVSREKKERFSLILESASTNQTSMYLCASTTIGAGGYEQYFGPGTRLTVT.

J is TRBJ2-3 and V is TRBV2; D is unclear. Trimming took off 5 bases at V and 2 bases at J, with 5 bases between the two ends. The CDR3 sequence is 12 residues long. The germline V gene encodes CDR1 SNHLY and CDR2 FYNNEI. CDR3 in DNA: TGTGCCAGCAGTTCCCTCACAGATACGCAGTATTTT. Its translation: CASSSLTDTQYF.

V gene TRBV28 combines with J gene TRBJ1-4, with 8 bases matching TRBD1. Germline V gene data show CDR1 as MDHEN and CDR2 as SYDVKM. This CDR3 spans 17 amino acids. Trimming at V came to 5 bases and at J to 3 bases, leaving 11 bases not matched to a gene. The CDR3 DNA follows: TGTGCCAGCAGTCCCACCGGACAGGGTGGGGCTAATGAAAAACTGTTTTTT. It yields the protein CASSPTGQGGANEKLFF.

For this clone: The sample holds other DNA sequences that translate to the same CDR3. The chain employs TRBV9 and TRBJ2-5; D call uncertain. Germline CDR1 and CDR2: SGDLS and YYNGEE. V was trimmed by 0 bases and J by 5 bases, leaving 11 bases between them. The length of the CDR3 is 14 residues. CDR3 sequence: CASSVGIAGETQYF. CDR3 nucleotide sequence: TGTGCCAGCAGCGTAGGGATAGCTGGTGAGACCCAGTACTTC.

The CDR3 coding sequence is TGTGCCAGCACCCCCCCGACAGGGGGATTTTCACCCCTCCACTTT. Encoded protein: CASTPPTGGFSPLHF. V gene TRBV28 combines with J gene TRBJ1-6, with 9 nucleotides matching TRBD1. V dropped 7 bases and J dropped 9; count of bases not matched to a gene: 10. Germline values: CDR1 MDHEN, CDR2 SYDVKM. The CDR3 has 15 amino acids.

J is TRBJ2-4 and V is TRBV19; tentative D call: TRBD1 (6 bases). Germline CDR1 is LNHDA and CDR2 is SQIVND (reference sequence). The V gene lost 6 bases and the J gene lost 0 bases, with 15 bases spanning the gap. The CDR3 is 16 amino acids. Written as DNA, the CDR3 is TGTGCCAGTAGCCCCCAGGGGTTCATAGCCAAAAACATTCAGTACTTC. Its protein product is CASSPQGFIAKNIQYF.

This clone came up a few times. V and J are TRBV12-1 and TRBJ1-1; the D segment call TRBD1 is taken from the table without a DNA check. TRBV12-1 is a documented pseudogene. The CDR3 has 13 amino acids. The CDR3: CASSPTQGTEAFF. CDR3 nucleotide sequence: TGTGCCAGCAGTCCTACACAGGGAACTGAAGCTTTCTTT.

The genes are TRBV4-3 and TRBJ1-2; D remains ambiguous. The germline gives CDR1 LGHNA, CDR2 YSLEER. This CDR3 has 15 amino acids. V lost 0 bases and J 8 bases, leaving 16 bases between the germline ends. CDR3 DNA sequence: TGCGCCAGCAGCCAAGATGAGGGAGCCTGGCTAGGCTACACCTTC. Translated: CASSQDEGAWLGYTF.

This rearrangement joins TRBV25-1 to TRBJ2-3, with unresolved D. This CDR3 is 13 amino acids long. Trimming took off 5 bases at V and 1 base at J, with 7 bases between the two ends. Germline V gene lookup returns CDR1 MGHDK and CDR2 SYGVNS. This chain's CDR3 is CASSTPGTDTQYF. CDR3 sequence (DNA): TGTGCCAGCAGTACTCCGGGCACAGATACGCAGTATTTT.

The chain joins TRBV6-5 to TRBJ1-6; unclear D gene. The CDR3 length is 13 residues. CDR1 MNHEY and CDR2 SVGAGI come from the germline V gene. V was clipped by 8 bases and J by 5 bases, with 10 bases between them. The CDR3 region has the DNA TGTGCCAGCCGCGATCTACATAATTCACCCCTCCACTTT. Encoded protein: CASRDLHNSPLHF.

The V call is TRBV4-1, the J call TRBJ2-2, with D uncertain. V lost 0 bases, J lost 4 bases, and 12 bases lay in between. CDR3 length: 16 residues. Per germline, CDR1 MGHRA and CDR2 YSYEKL. The CDR3 here is CASSQDVSILTGELFF. The CDR3 region has the DNA TGCGCCAGCAGCCAAGACGTCTCAATACTCACCGGGGAGCTGTTTTTT.

The genes are TRBV28 and TRBJ2-5; a possible D gene is TRBD2 (5 bases). The CDR3 loop spans 13 amino acids. Germline V CDR1 and CDR2: MDHEN, SYDVKM. Trimming cost V 2 bases and J 7 bases, with 11 bases left between them. The CDR3 DNA sequence: TGTGCCAGCAGTTTACCGGGGTGGGGGACCCAGTACTTC. Protein product: CASSLPGWGTQYF.

This chain links TRBV2 with TRBJ1-1; no clear D. CDR1 is SNHLY and CDR2 is FYNNEI in the germline V gene. Trimming took off 6 bases at V and 0 bases at J, with 8 bases between the two ends. The CDR3 runs 13 residues. Here the CDR3 reads CASRGGMNTEAFF. The CDR3 nucleotides are TGTGCCAGCAGGGGAGGCATGAACACTGAAGCTTTCTTT.

This clone was picked up one time. The V gene is TRBV2, the J gene TRBJ2-6, with D possibly matching TRBD1 (5 bases). This CDR3 contains 14 residues. Germline CDR1 is SNHLY and CDR2 is FYNNEI. V was shortened by 6 bases and J by 0 bases, with 6 bases between the two germline ends. The DNA for the CDR3 is TGTGCCAGCAGGGACAACTCTGGGGCCAACGTCCTGACTTTC. As protein: CASRDNSGANVLTF.

The rearrangement uses TRBV5-1 and TRBJ1-4, with TRBD1 matching 8 bases. Germline CDR1 reads SGHRS; CDR2 reads YFSETQ. This CDR3 contains 17 residues. V gave up 3 bases and J gave up 1 base; unmatched junction bases: 8. The CDR3 sequence is CASSSRTGYVTNEKLFF. The DNA for the CDR3 is TGCGCCAGCAGCTCTAGGACAGGGTATGTAACTAATGAAAAACTGTTTTTT.

The V call is TRBV28, the J call TRBJ2-5; 8 positions agree with TRBD1. This CDR3 has 15 amino acids. Per the germline V gene, CDR1 is MDHEN and CDR2 is SYDVKM. Trimming took 1 base from V and 5 from J; bases not matched to a gene: 6. CDR3 region: CASSLSDRGDETQYF. The CDR3 DNA sequence: TGTGCCAGCAGTTTATCCGACAGGGGTGACGAGACCCAGTACTTC.

This clone is a singleton in its sample. The chain has TRBV11-2 and TRBJ2-7, with a tentative D call TRBD2 (5 bases). CDR3 length: 13 amino acids. Trimming took off 5 bases at V and 4 bases at J, with 12 bases between the two ends. CDR1 and CDR2 (germline): SGHAT, FQNNGV. CDR3 residues: CASSLLLAYEQYF. DNA for the CDR3: TGTGCCAGCAGCCTATTGTTAGCGTACGAGCAGTACTTC.

The rearrangement joins TRBV13 to TRBJ2-5; 7 nucleotides line up with TRBD1. The CDR3 has 13 residues. V trimming: 5 bases; J trimming: 6 bases; junction bases outside the gene matches: 6. Per germline, CDR1 PRHDT and CDR2 FYEKMQ (reference sequence). CDR3 coding DNA: TGTGCCAGCAGCCAACAGGGGTGGCAGACCCAGTACTTC. Amino acid sequence: CASSQQGWQTQYF.

The V and J genes are TRBV6-5 and TRBJ2-3, with TRBD2 identical over 9 bases. J gave up 5 bases and V 7 bases, and 7 bases lay outside the gene matches. The germline V gene has CDR1 MNHEY and CDR2 SVGAGI. This CDR3 contains 14 residues. CDR3 DNA sequence: TGTGCCAGCAATTTAGCGGGGGATGTAGATACGCAGTATTTT. Amino acid sequence: CASNLAGDVDTQYF.